This T cell receptor beta chain came from a study of T cells after yellow fever vaccination. Study results and caveats: Within FACS-sorted repertoires, abundant clonotypes contaminating from the bulk population could be present. Re-detected after boosting: most primary clones, 96% of CD4 and 80% to 90% of CD8. It was a weaker secondary response, yet one that peaked faster, at day 5 versus 15.

The CDR3 spans 14 residues. The trim removed 3 bases at V and 5 bases at J, leaving 6 bases unmatched. The V gene's germline CDR1 is SGHAT and CDR2 FQDESV (reference sequence). TCRdb reprocessed the 5' RACE reads via MiXCR and lists one record per CDR3 protein. The data show 200,000 to 300,000 distinct CDR3 sequences, 6.7% seen once. Remarks on this clonotype: Antigen: not known.

The genes are TRBV11-1 and TRBJ2-7; 8 bases line up with TRBD1. This TCR came from a young man who received the YFV17D yellow fever vaccine. Source: CD4+ T cells sorted from PBMCs, taken on the day of the yellow fever booster vaccination. As DNA, the CDR3 is TGTGCCAGCAGCTTCATGACAGGGGTCAACGAGCAGTACTTC. This codes for CASSFMTGVNEQYF.